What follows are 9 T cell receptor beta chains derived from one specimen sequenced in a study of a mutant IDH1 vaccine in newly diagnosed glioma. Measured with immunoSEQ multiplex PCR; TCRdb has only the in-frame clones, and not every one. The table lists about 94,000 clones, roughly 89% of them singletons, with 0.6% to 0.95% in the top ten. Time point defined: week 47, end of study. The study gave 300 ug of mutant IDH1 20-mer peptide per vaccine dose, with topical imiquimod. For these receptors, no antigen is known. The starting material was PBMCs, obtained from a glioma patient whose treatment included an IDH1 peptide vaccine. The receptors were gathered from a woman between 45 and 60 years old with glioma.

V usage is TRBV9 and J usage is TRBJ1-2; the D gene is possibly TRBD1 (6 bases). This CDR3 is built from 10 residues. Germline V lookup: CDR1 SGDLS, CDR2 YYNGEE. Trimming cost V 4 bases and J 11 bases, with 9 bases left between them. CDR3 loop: CASSRTVYTF. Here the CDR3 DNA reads TGTGCCAGCAGCAGGACAGTTTACACCTTC. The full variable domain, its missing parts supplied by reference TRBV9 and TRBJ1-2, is DSGVTQTPKHLITATGQRVTLRCSPRSGDLSVYWYQQSLDQGLQFLIQYYNGEERAKGNILERFSAQQFPDLHSELNLSSLELGDSALYFCASSRTVYTFGSGTRLTVV.

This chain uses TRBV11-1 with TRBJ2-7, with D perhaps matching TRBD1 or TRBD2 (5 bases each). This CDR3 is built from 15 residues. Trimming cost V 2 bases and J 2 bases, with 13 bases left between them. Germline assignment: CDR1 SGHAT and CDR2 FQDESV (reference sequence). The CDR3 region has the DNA TGTGCCAGCAGCTTACCTAGGGACGGTCCCTACGAGCAGTACTTC. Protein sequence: CASSLPRDGPYEQYF.

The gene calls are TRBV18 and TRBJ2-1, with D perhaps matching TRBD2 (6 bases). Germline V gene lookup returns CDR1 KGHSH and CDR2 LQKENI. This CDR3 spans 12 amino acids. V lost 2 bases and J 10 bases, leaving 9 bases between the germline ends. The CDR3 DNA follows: TGTGCCAGCTCACCAGACGGACTAGAGCAGTTCTTC. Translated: CASSPDGLEQFF.

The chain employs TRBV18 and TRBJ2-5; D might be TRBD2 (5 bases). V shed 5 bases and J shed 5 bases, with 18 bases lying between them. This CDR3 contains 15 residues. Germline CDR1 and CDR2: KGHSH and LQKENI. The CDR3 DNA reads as TGTGCCAGCTCAGGAGAGCGGAACCCCGGCGAGACCCAGTACTTC. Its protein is CASSGERNPGETQYF.

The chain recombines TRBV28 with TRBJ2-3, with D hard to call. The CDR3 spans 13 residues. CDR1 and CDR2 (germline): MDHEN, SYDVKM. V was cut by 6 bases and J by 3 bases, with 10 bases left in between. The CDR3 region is CASRTARTDTQYF. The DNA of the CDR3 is TGTGCCAGCAGAACGGCCCGGACAGATACGCAGTATTTT.

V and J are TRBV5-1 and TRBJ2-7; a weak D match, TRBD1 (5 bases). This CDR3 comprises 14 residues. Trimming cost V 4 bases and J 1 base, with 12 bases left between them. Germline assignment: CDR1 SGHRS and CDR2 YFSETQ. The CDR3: CASSPRRGSYEQYF. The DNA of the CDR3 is TGCGCCAGCAGCCCCCGAAGGGGTTCCTACGAGCAGTACTTC.

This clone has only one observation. This CDR3 reads CAISWGYTEAFF. CDR3 nucleotides: TGTGCCATCTCGTGGGGGTATACTGAAGCTTTCTTT. The chain uses TRBV6-5 and TRBJ1-1, with D perhaps TRBD1 (5 bases). The CDR3 has 12 amino acids. The germline V and J ends were trimmed by 10 bases and 5 bases, with 14 bases remaining between them. Germline assignment: CDR1 MNHEY and CDR2 SVGAGI.

The CDR3 DNA is TGTGCCAGCAGTTTAGCGGGGGTCGACTCTGGAAACACCATATATTTT. Its protein product is CASSLAGVDSGNTIYF. The V gene is TRBV6-5, the J gene TRBJ1-3; possible D gene TRBD1, 5 bases. Trimming stripped 4 bases from V and 0 bases from J, with 13 bases between. This CDR3 spans 16 amino acids. Germline V gene data show CDR1 as MNHEY and CDR2 as SVGAGI.

The CDR3 here is CASSQDPTSLNTEAFF. Here the CDR3 DNA reads TGCGCCAGCAGCCAAGATCCCACGTCACTGAACACTGAAGCTTTCTTT. The chain recombines TRBV4-1 with TRBJ1-1; D not certain. V was shortened by 0 bases and J by 0 bases, with 11 bases between the two germline ends. Germline CDR1 is MGHRA and CDR2 is YSYEKL. CDR3 size: 16 residues.